This TCR beta chain was captured by sequencing in a study of T-cell reconstitution after alpha-beta-depleted transplantation in children. The CDR3 has 16 amino acids. CDR1 SGHRS and CDR2 YFSETQ come from the germline V gene. V lost 5 bases to trimming and J lost 0 bases; unmatched junction nucleotides: 8. This clonotype showed up many times. The TCRbeta library incorporated unique molecular identifiers. TCRdb recomputed calls from the PCR reads with MiXCR, one row per CDR3 protein. The table includes hundreds of thousands of distinct CDR3 sequences, 9.5% to 15% detected once. The TCR was taken from a human donor who donated a stem cell graft to a child with acute lymphoblastic leukemia. Sequencing was performed on PBMCs from the stem cell graft donor, taken from the stem cell graft. The V and J genes are TRBV5-1 and TRBJ2-1, with 7 bases fitting TRBD1. The CDR3 loop is CASRQGQSSSYNEQFF. The CDR3 DNA reads TGCGCCAGCAGACAGGGACAGTCCAGCTCCTACAATGAGCAGTTCTTC. The full variable domain, in which reference TRBV5-1 and TRBJ2-1 provide the parts outside the CDR3, is KAGVTQTPRYLIKTRGQQVTLSCSPISGHRSVSWYQQTPGQGLQFLFEYFSETQRNKGNFPGRFSGRQFSNSRSEMNVSTLELGDSALYLCASRQGQSSSYNEQFFGPGTRLTVL.